This entry lists 14 T cell receptor beta chains sequenced from one sample in a study of blood T cell dynamics during melanoma immunotherapy. The method was immunoSEQ multiplex PCR; TCRdb's version includes in-frame clones alone and lacks a portion of them. This sample yields around 16,000 clones, of which more than 85% are seen a single time; about 1.8% belongs to the top ten. Time point of the sample: pre-treatment baseline. Sequences were derived from blood, sampled from a patient treated with checkpoint blockade. The source of these receptors is a human donor with melanoma.

The chain employs TRBV7-2 and TRBJ1-4, with D unclear. The CDR3 covers 14 residues. V was trimmed by 3 bases and J by 8 bases, leaving 13 bases between them. In germline, CDR1 is SGHTA, CDR2 FQGNSA. In DNA, the CDR3 is TGTGCCAGCAGCTTGTCCAGAACGGGCGAAAAACTGTTTTTT. Protein: CASSLSRTGEKLFF. Full variable domain (remainder filled in from reference TRBV7-2 and TRBJ1-4): GAGVSQSPSNKVTEKGKDVELRCDPISGHTALYWYRQSLGQGLEFLIYFQGNSAPDKSGLPSDRFSAERTGGSVSTLTIQRTQQEDSAVYLCASSLSRTGEKLFFGSGTQLSVL.

The chain recombines TRBV2 with TRBJ1-1; D gene ambiguous. There are 16 residues in the CDR3. Looked up from germline, CDR1 is SNHLY and CDR2 is FYNNEI. With 3 bases removed from V and 0 bases from J, the gap between germline ends came to 14 bases. The CDR3 spells CASSDGWTALNTEAFF. The CDR3 DNA reads as TGTGCCAGCAGTGATGGGTGGACGGCTTTGAACACTGAAGCTTTCTTT. Supplemented by reference TRBV2 and TRBJ1-1, the full variable domain reads EPEVTQTPSHQVTQMGQEVILRCVPISNHLYFYWYRQILGQKVEFLVSFYNNEISEKSEIFDDQFSVERPDGSNFTLKIRSTKLEDSAMYFCASSDGWTALNTEAFFGQGTRLTVV.

The genes are TRBV5-1 and TRBJ1-2, with a weak D call TRBD1 (5 bases). The germline gives CDR1 SGHRS, CDR2 YFSETQ. Trimming shortened V by 0 bases and J by 1 base, and 10 bases separated the two germline ends. This CDR3 spans 15 amino acids. CDR3 nucleotide sequence: TGCGCCAGCAGCTTGGGGGGACCTGATAACTATGGCTACACCTTC. Amino acids: CASSLGGPDNYGYTF.

The V and J genes are TRBV18 and TRBJ2-1, with 8 nucleotides matching TRBD1. This CDR3 comprises 15 residues. Germline V gene sequence: CDR1 KGHSH, CDR2 LQKENI. With V trimmed by 4 bases and J by 4 bases, 6 bases remained unmatched. The CDR3 here is CASSLWTGQYNEQFF. In DNA, the CDR3 is TGTGCCAGCTCACTATGGACAGGGCAGTACAATGAGCAGTTCTTC.

This sequence joins TRBV27 and TRBJ2-3; 11 positions agree with TRBD2. CDR1 is MNHEY and CDR2 is SMNVEV in the germline V gene (reference sequence). The V and J ends lost 7 bases and 4 bases, in that order; junction bases with no gene match: 7. This CDR3 has 15 residues. The CDR3 spells CASNVAGGRPDTQYF. As DNA, the CDR3 is TGTGCCAGCAATGTAGCGGGAGGGCGTCCAGATACGCAGTATTTT.

This clone was detected only once. The rearrangement uses TRBV7-9 and TRBJ1-5, with D uncertain. V was cut by 4 bases and J by 1 base, with 5 bases left in between. The CDR3 length is 13 residues. Germline-derived CDR1 and CDR2 are SEHNR and FQNEAQ (reference sequence). CDR3 bases: TGTGCCAGCAGCTCGTCCAGCAATCAGCCCCAGCATTTT. Its translation: CASSSSSNQPQHF.

The chain is built from TRBV2 and TRBJ1-5, with unresolved D. Trimming left V 3 bases short and J 5 bases short, with 2 bases between. This CDR3 is 11 amino acids long. Germline CDR1 SNHLY, CDR2 FYNNEI. The CDR3 DNA reads TGTGCCAGCAGTGATGATCAGCCCCAGCATTTT. This translates into CASSDDQPQHF.

This sequence joins TRBV4-1 and TRBJ2-1; 8 positions agree with TRBD2. The germline gives CDR1 MGHRA, CDR2 YSYEKL. CDR3 length equals 17 residues. V shed 4 bases and J 0 bases; nucleotides not matched to a gene: 8. The CDR3 DNA reads as TGCGCCAGCAGCCGATCTCTTAGCGGGGCCTCCTACAATGAGCAGTTCTTC. Residues: CASSRSLSGASYNEQFF.

The chain carries TRBV30 and TRBJ1-6; possibly TRBD1 for D (5 bases). This CDR3 comprises 14 residues. V was cut by 0 bases and J by 5 bases, with 8 bases left in between. CDR1 is GTSNPN and CDR2 is SVGIG in the germline V gene (reference sequence). The CDR3: CAWSVQANNSPLHF. CDR3 bases: TGTGCCTGGAGTGTACAGGCGAATAATTCACCCCTCCACTTT.

The CDR3 region is CASSQDPSGTYNEQFF. DNA of the CDR3: TGCGCCAGCAGCCAAGACCCTAGCGGGACCTACAATGAGCAGTTCTTC. The chain has TRBV4-1 and TRBJ2-1; TRBD2 aligns across 9 bases. This CDR3 has 16 residues. Germline V gene data show CDR1 as MGHRA and CDR2 as YSYEKL. V lost 0 bases to trimming and J lost 2 bases; unmatched junction nucleotides: 2.

The chain recombines TRBV5-1 with TRBJ1-1; no reliable D call. This CDR3 is 12 amino acids long. Between the trimmed V and J ends, which lost 0 bases and 7 bases, there was a span of 7 bases. Germline V gene lookup returns CDR1 SGHRS and CDR2 YFSETQ. In nucleotides, the CDR3 is TGCGCCAGCAGCTTGGGGAGTGGTGAAGCTTTCTTT. Translated, it gives CASSLGSGEAFF.

CDR3 sequence: CASSGDRGDRANVLTF. The CDR3 DNA reads as TGTGCCAGCTCGGGTGACAGGGGCGATAGGGCCAACGTCCTGACTTTC. This chain joins TRBV18 and TRBJ2-6; 8 bases map to TRBD1. The J segment lost 5 bases and the V segment lost 6 bases, leaving 9 bases of the junction unmatched. This CDR3 spans 16 amino acids. Germline V gene sequence: CDR1 KGHSH, CDR2 LQKENI.

This clone is a singleton in its sample. The chain recombines TRBV7-2 with TRBJ2-1; no definite D call. The CDR3 consists of 12 residues. The V end was cut by 1 base, the J end by 9 bases, with 7 bases between. Germline V CDR1 and CDR2: SGHTA, FQGNSA. The CDR3 spells CASSLVLFEQFF. As DNA, the CDR3 is TGTGCCAGCAGCTTAGTTCTGTTTGAGCAGTTCTTC.

This clone was detected only a few times. This chain joins TRBV6-1 and TRBJ2-2, with a possible D match to TRBD1 (6 bases). V lost 7 bases and J lost 2, with 14 bases in between. The CDR3 loop spans 15 amino acids. Germline values: CDR1 MNHNS, CDR2 SASEGT. CDR3: CASNSGAVNTGELFF. The CDR3 DNA follows: TGTGCCAGCAACTCAGGGGCCGTCAACACCGGGGAGCTGTTTTTT.